A selection of T cell receptor beta chains follows, all from one sample in a study of glioma-infiltrating T cells. TCRdb processed the multiplex PCR reads anew with MiXCR; each CDR3 protein has one entry. The sample lists about 380,000 distinct CDR3 sequences; 41% were seen once. Sample: glioma tissue, nonneoplastic brain tissue, or PBMCs (not recorded which). All receptors derive from a human donor with low-grade glioma or glioblastoma, undergoing nonglioma brain surgery, or in good health (not recorded which). The CDR3 runs from the conserved cysteine through the conserved F or W. Fields, in order: V gene, clone size, J gene, D gene, CDR3 DNA, CDR3 protein. D genes are given only for firm matches. Some rows mark clone size as missing; the rest say once, few, many or name a class of expanded clone.

V: TRBV12-3/TRBV12-4
size: once
J: TRBJ2-7
D: -
DNA: TGTGCCAGCAACCACGGCGGGACTCCATACGAGCAGTACTTC
CDR3: CASNHGGTPYEQYF

V: TRBV28
size: -
J: TRBJ2-5
D: TRBD2
DNA: TGTGCCAGCGGTTTATTCCCCACTAGCGGTGAAGAGACCCAGTACTTC
CDR3: CASGLFPTSGEETQYF

V: TRBV7-3
size: few
J: TRBJ1-2
D: -
DNA: TGTGCCAGCAGCCCGGACGGCCTCTATGGCTACACCTTC
CDR3: CASSPDGLYGYTF

V: TRBV3-1
size: few
J: TRBJ2-7
D: -
DNA: TGTGCCAGCAGCCGATTAGGAGGGGGCAGATCCTACGAGCAGTACTTC
CDR3: CASSRLGGGRSYEQYF

V: TRBV7-2
size: once
J: TRBJ1-1
D: TRBD1
DNA: TGTGCCAGCAGCTTGGACAGGTGGATGAACACTGAAGCTTTCTTT
CDR3: CASSLDRWMNTEAFF

V: TRBV5-6
size: -
J: TRBJ1-2
D: -
DNA: TGTGCCAGCGGCTCCTTAGACAGTGCTGGTGTTGGCTACACCTTC
CDR3: CASGSLDSAGVGYTF

V: TRBV20-1
size: many
J: TRBJ1-1
D: -
DNA: TGCAGTGCCCCTAGGGTAATGAACACTGAAGCTTTCTTT
CDR3: CSAPRVMNTEAFF

V: TRBV5-1
size: few
J: TRBJ2-7
D: TRBD2
DNA: TGCGCCAGCAGCTTCTTCGGGACTAGCGAGCCCAAGCAGTACTTC
CDR3: CASSFFGTSEPKQYF

V: TRBV28
size: -
J: TRBJ1-6
D: -
DNA: TGTGCCAGCAGTTCCTCAGGGACCTCCTATAATTCACCCCTCCACTTT
CDR3: CASSSSGTSYNSPLHF

V: TRBV19
size: few
J: TRBJ2-2
D: -
DNA: TGTGCCAGTAGTATATTGGCTAGGAACCCCGGGGAGCTGTTTTTT
CDR3: CASSILARNPGELFF

V: TRBV6-2/TRBV6-3
size: many
J: TRBJ1-1
D: -
DNA: TGTGCCAGCAGTTACCCGGGAGTGGAAGCTTTCTTT
CDR3: CASSYPGVEAFF

V: TRBV27
size: many
J: TRBJ1-1
D: -
DNA: TGTGCCAGCAGTTTAACCATGATCATGAACACTGAAGCTTTCTTT
CDR3: CASSLTMIMNTEAFF

V: TRBV7-3
size: -
J: TRBJ2-7
D: TRBD1
DNA: TGTGCCAGCAGCGGACTCCCGGGACAGGGGGCTGACGAGCAGTACTTC
CDR3: CASSGLPGQGADEQYF

V: TRBV7-2
size: few
J: TRBJ2-3
D: -
DNA: TGTGCCAGCAGCTTGGGATCGGGGTCGGGCACAGATACGCAGTATTTT
CDR3: CASSLGSGSGTDTQYF

V: TRBV29-1
size: -
J: TRBJ2-7
D: -
DNA: TGCAGCGTTGAAGGGATAATTGGGGGATCCTACGAGCAGTACTTC
CDR3: CSVEGIIGGSYEQYF

V: TRBV20-1
size: few
J: TRBJ2-3
D: TRBD2
DNA: TGCAGTGCTAGAGGCCAGCGGGAGAGCACAGATACGCAGTATTTT
CDR3: CSARGQRESTDTQYF

V: TRBV25-1
size: few
J: TRBJ2-7
D: -
DNA: TGTGCCAGCAGTGAATCCGATAGGTGGGAGCAGTACTTC
CDR3: CASSESDRWEQYF

V: TRBV28
size: -
J: TRBJ1-4
D: -
DNA: TGTGCCAGCAGTACCCCGGGGCAAGATGAAAAACTGTTTTTT
CDR3: CASSTPGQDEKLFF

V: TRBV6-1
size: many
J: TRBJ2-1
D: -
DNA: TGTGCCAGCAGCCCATTAACGCACTTCAATGAGCAGTTCTTC
CDR3: CASSPLTHFNEQFF